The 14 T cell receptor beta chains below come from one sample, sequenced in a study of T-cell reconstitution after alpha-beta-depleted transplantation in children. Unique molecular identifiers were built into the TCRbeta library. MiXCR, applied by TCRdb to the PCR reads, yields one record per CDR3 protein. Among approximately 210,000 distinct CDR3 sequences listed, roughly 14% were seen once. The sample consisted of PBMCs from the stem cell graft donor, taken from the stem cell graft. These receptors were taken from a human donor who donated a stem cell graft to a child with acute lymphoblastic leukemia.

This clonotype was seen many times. CDR3 bases: TGTGCCAGCAGTGAATCGGGCCTAACCTTCACAGATACGCAGTATTTT. Protein: CASSESGLTFTDTQYF. The genes are TRBV2 and TRBJ2-3; D is ambiguous. The CDR3 is made up of 16 amino acids. Germline lookup yields CDR1 SNHLY and CDR2 FYNNEI. V lost 2 bases and J lost 2, with 14 bases in between. The full variable domain, rest sourced from reference TRBV2 and TRBJ2-3, is EPEVTQTPSHQVTQMGQEVILRCVPISNHLYFYWYRQILGQKVEFLVSFYNNEISEKSEIFDDQFSVERPDGSNFTLKIRSTKLEDSAMYFCASSESGLTFTDTQYFGPGTRLTVL.

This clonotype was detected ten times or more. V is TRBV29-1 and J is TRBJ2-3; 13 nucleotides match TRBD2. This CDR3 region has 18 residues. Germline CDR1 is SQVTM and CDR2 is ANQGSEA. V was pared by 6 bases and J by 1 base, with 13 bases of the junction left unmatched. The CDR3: CSVGRTSGRTRRTDTQYF. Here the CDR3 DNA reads TGCAGCGTGGGGCGGACTAGCGGGAGAACAAGACGCACAGATACGCAGTATTTT.

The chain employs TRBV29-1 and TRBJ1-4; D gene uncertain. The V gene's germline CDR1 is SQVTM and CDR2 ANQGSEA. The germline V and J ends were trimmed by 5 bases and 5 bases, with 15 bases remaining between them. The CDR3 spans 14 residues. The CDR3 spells CSVPVQSENEKLFF. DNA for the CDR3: TGCAGCGTTCCTGTCCAGTCGGAGAATGAAAAACTGTTTTTT.

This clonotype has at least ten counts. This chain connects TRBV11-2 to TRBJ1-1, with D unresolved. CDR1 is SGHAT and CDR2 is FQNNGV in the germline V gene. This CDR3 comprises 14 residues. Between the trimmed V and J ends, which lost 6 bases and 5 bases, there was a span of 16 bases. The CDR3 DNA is TGTGCCAGCAGAACACCTCAGGTACGGACTGAAGCTTTCTTT. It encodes CASRTPQVRTEAFF.

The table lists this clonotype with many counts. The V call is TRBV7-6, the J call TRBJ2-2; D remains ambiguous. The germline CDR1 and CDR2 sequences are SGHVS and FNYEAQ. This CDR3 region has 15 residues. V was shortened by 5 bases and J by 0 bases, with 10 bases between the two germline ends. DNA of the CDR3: TGTGCCAGCAGCAGTTATAAGACGAACACCGGGGAGCTGTTTTTT. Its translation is CASSSYKTNTGELFF.

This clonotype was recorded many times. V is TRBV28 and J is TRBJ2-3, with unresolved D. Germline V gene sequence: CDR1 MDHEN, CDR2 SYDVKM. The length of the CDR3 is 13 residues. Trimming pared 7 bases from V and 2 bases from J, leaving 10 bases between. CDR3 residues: CASTGQFTDTQYF. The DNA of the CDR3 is TGTGCCAGCACGGGTCAGTTCACAGATACGCAGTATTTT.

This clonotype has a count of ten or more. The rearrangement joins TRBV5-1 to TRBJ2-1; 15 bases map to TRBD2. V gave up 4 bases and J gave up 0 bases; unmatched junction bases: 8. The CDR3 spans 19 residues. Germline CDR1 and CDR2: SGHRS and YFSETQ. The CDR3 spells CASSAGLAGGGSSYNEQFF. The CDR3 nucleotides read TGCGCCAGCAGCGCGGGACTAGCGGGAGGCGGTAGCTCCTACAATGAGCAGTTCTTC.

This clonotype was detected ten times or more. The CDR3 here is CASSFRDRKETQYF. The CDR3 nucleotides read TGTGCCAGCAGCTTCCGGGACAGGAAAGAGACCCAGTACTTC. The genes are TRBV13 and TRBJ2-5, with 8 bases that match TRBD1. Trimming took 3 bases from V and 3 from J; bases not matched to a gene: 3. The germline V gene has CDR1 PRHDT and CDR2 FYEKMQ (reference sequence). This CDR3 has 14 residues.

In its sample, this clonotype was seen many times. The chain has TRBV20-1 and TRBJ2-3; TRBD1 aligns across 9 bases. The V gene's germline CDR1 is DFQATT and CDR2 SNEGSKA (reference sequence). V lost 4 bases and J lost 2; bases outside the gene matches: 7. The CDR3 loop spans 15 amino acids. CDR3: CSAIPGQGNTDTQYF. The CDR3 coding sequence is TGCAGTGCTATACCGGGACAGGGAAACACAGATACGCAGTATTTT.

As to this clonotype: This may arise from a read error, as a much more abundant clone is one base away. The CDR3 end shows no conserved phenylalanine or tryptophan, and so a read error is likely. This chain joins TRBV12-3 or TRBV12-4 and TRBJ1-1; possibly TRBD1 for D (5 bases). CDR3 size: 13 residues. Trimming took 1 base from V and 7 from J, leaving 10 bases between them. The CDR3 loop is CASSLGGALEAFL. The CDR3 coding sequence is TGTGCCAGCAGTTTAGGAGGGGCCCTTGAAGCTTTCCTT.

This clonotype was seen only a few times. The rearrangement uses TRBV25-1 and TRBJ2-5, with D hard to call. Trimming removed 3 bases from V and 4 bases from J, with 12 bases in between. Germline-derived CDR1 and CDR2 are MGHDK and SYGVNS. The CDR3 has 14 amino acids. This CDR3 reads CASSDVTGSETQYF. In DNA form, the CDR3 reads TGTGCCAGCAGTGATGTCACTGGTTCAGAGACCCAGTACTTC. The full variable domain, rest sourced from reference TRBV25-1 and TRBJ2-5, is EADIYQTPRYLVIGTGKKITLECSQTMGHDKMYWYQQDPGMELHLIHYSYGVNSTEKGDLSSESTVSRIRTEHFPLTLESARPSHTSQYLCASSDVTGSETQYFGPGTRLLVL.

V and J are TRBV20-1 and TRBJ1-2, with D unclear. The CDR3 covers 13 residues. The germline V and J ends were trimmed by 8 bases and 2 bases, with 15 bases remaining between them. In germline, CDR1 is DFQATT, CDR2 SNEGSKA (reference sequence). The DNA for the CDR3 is TGCAGTACCTTACCCCCACAGAACTATGGCTACACCTTC. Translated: CSTLPPQNYGYTF.

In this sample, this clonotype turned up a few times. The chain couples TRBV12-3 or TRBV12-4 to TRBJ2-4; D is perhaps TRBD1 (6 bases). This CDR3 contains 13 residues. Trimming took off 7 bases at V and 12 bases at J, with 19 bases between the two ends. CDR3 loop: CASTPRGRGSQYF. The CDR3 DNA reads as TGTGCCAGCACCCCCAGGGGTAGGGGCAGTCAGTACTTC.

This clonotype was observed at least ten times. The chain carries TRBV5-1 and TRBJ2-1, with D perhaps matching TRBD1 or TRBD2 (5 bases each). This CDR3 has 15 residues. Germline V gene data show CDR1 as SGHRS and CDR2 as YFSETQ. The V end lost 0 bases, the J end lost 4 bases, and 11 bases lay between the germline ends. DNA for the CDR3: TGCGCCAGCAGCTTGGAGAGGGGTCAGTACAATGAGCAGTTCTTC. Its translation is CASSLERGQYNEQFF.